Sequencing of this TCR beta chain was carried out in a study of vaccination effects on CD4 cells after COVID-19. Study observations and caveats: Convalescent patients were few in the study, and early post-infection timepoints were absent.

Sequencing used immunoSEQ multiplex PCR; TCRdb keeps in-frame clones, though not all of them. Among about 30,000 clones listed, 74% were seen once. Antigen-specific CD4+ T cells were expanded (with viral peptide pools) by the ViraFEST assay ahead of sequencing. Subsequent to a culture period of 10 days, CD4+ T cells were isolated. As their vaccination, participants received two doses of either BNT162b2 or mRNA-1273. Wells containing two million PBMC each were cultured with approximately 9.2 IU/ml IL-2 and approximately 9.6 ug/ml peptides. The authors exchanged half the medium for IL-2 medium on days 3 and 7. With respect to this clone: The target antigen is unknown.

This clonotype originated in a human donor who received a COVID-19 vaccine. The sample was CD4+ T cells from PBMCs cultured with HCoV-OC43 spike peptides, taken after COVID-19 vaccination. Subset here: HCoV-OC43 spike overlapping peptide pool stimulation.

CDR3 residues: CASGGRTMNTEAFF. For the CDR3, the DNA is TGTGCCAGCGGGGGGCGGACGATGAACACTGAAGCTTTCTTT. The chain combines TRBV3-1 (or the pseudogene TRBV3-2) with TRBJ1-1, with a possible D match to TRBD1 (6 bases). CDR3 length equals 14 residues. Trimming cost V 8 bases and J 0 bases, with 13 bases left between them. CDR1 is LGHDT, CDR2 YNNKEL, per germline (reference sequence).